The sequence of this T cell receptor beta chain was determined in a study of control samples from healthy donors and cancer patients (TCRdb year 2020). The CDR1 and CDR2 encoded by the germline V gene (reference sequence) are SEHNR and FQNEAQ. The CDR3 runs 14 residues from the cysteine to the phenylalanine. CDR3 DNA is the only sequence kept; it has 42 bases, read in frame from the first base. The V end loses 5 bases and the J end loses 7 bases, and a stretch of 18 bases separates them. Library construction relied on the immunoSEQ multiplex PCR assay. TCRdb holds this immuneACCESS table with in-frame rearrangements only. Some clones are missing; in checked studies, unresolved V genes explain under half, and the rest has no known cause. The table for this sample lists about 200,000 clones. The ten largest clonotypes hold about 2.2% of the sample. A remark on this clone: The antigen it recognizes is unknown.

The source of this sequence is a woman aged 25 to 39 in good health. The chain is encoded by TRBV7-9 joined to TRBJ2-7; the D segment could be TRBD1, given 5 matching bases. The specimen sequenced was blood. The CDR3 is CASSRTDTSWEQYF. The sequenced DNA: TGTGCCAGCAGCCGGACGGACACATCTTGGGAGCAGTACTTC.